Following are 27 T cell receptor beta chains from one sample sequenced in a study of OX40 agonist ivuxolimab in advanced cancers. Assay used: immunoSEQ multiplex PCR; TCRdb lists only in-frame clones, some missing. The sample yields 45,000 to 65,000 clones, around four fifths seen once. Sequenced here: CD4+ or CD8+ T cells sorted from blood, sampled in a trial of the OX40 agonist ivuxolimab. All receptors derive from an adult with an advanced solid tumor such as melanoma, head and neck, liver or kidney cancer.

This clone is deemed medium-sized. The chain joins TRBV4-1 to TRBJ2-1; D might be TRBD1 (6 bases). In germline, CDR1 is MGHRA, CDR2 YSYEKL. The CDR3 sequence is 17 residues long. Trimming removed 3 bases from V and 4 bases from J, with 19 bases in between. In DNA form, the CDR3 reads TGCGCCAGCAGCCAGATGCCCTTGGGGGCCGTTTACAATGAGCAGTTCTTC. It translates to CASSQMPLGAVYNEQFF.

The CDR3 DNA sequence: TGTGCCAGTAGTATGGCTCGGATTCTCAGCAATCAGCCCCAGCATTTT. This gives the protein CASSMARILSNQPQHF. The rearrangement uses TRBV19 and TRBJ1-5; D unresolved. V was clipped by 3 bases and J by 1 base, with 13 bases between them. CDR1 is LNHDA, CDR2 SQIVND, per germline (reference sequence). The CDR3 sequence is 16 residues long.

This rearrangement joins TRBV28 to TRBJ1-2; D uncertain. Trimming pared 6 bases from V and 0 bases from J, leaving 5 bases between. This CDR3 is 12 amino acids long. The V gene's germline CDR1 is MDHEN and CDR2 SYDVKM. CDR3 in amino acids: CASSRSNYGYTF. The CDR3 DNA reads as TGTGCCAGCAGCCGATCTAACTATGGCTACACCTTC.

This chain joins TRBV19 and TRBJ2-2, with D perhaps being TRBD1 or TRBD2 (5 bases each). This CDR3 region has 13 residues. Trimming removed 7 bases from V and 6 bases from J, with 12 bases in between. Germline CDR1 is LNHDA and CDR2 is SQIVND (reference sequence). CDR3 protein: CASTGAWAGELFF. In DNA, the CDR3 is TGTGCCAGTACCGGGGCGTGGGCCGGGGAGCTGTTTTTT. The complete variable domain, with remaining parts taken from reference TRBV19 and TRBJ2-2, reads DGGITQSPKYLFRKEGQNVTLSCEQNLNHDAMYWYRQDPGQGLRLIYYSQIVNDFQKGDIAEGYSVSREKKESFPLTVTSAQKNPTAFYLCASTGAWAGELFFGEGSRLTVL.

This chain uses TRBV9 with TRBJ2-5, with D possibly TRBD1 on 5 matching bases. V dropped 4 bases and J dropped 1 base, with 14 bases sitting between them. CDR1 and CDR2 from the germline V gene are SGDLS and YYNGEE. There are 15 residues in the CDR3. The CDR3 region has the DNA TGTGCCAGCAGCTCGTCAGGGTGGGTCCAAGAGACCCAGTACTTC. Translated: CASSSSGWVQETQYF. Filled out from reference TRBV9 and TRBJ2-5, the complete variable domain reads DSGVTQTPKHLITATGQRVTLRCSPRSGDLSVYWYQQSLDQGLQFLIQYYNGEERAKGNILERFSAQQFPDLHSELNLSSLELGDSALYFCASSSSGWVQETQYFGPGTRLLVL.

The rearrangement links TRBV6-5 to TRBJ1-2; D unresolved. V was shortened by 5 bases and J by 9 bases, with 13 bases between the two germline ends. Germline V CDR1 and CDR2: MNHEY, SVGAGI. CDR3 length: 12 amino acids. CDR3 amino acids: CASSTPPRSYTF. CDR3 nucleotide sequence: TGTGCCAGCAGTACCCCGCCCCGGAGCTACACCTTC.

This clone was picked up one time. This sequence joins TRBV5-1 and TRBJ1-1; D not certain. This CDR3 spans 15 amino acids. The V gene lost 0 bases and the J gene lost 1 base, with 10 bases spanning the gap. The V gene's germline CDR1 is SGHRS and CDR2 YFSETQ. For the CDR3, the DNA is TGCGCCAGCAGCTTGGTACTGAAACCGAACACTGAAGCTTTCTTT. Amino acid sequence: CASSLVLKPNTEAFF.

The genes are TRBV29-1 and TRBJ2-2, with D possibly being TRBD1 or TRBD2 (6 bases each). The V end was cut by 4 bases, the J end by 4 bases, with 13 bases between. In germline, CDR1 is SQVTM, CDR2 ANQGSEA. The length of the CDR3 is 14 residues. The CDR3 DNA sequence: TGCAGCGTTGGGGGGCCGGGGGCCACCGGGGAGCTGTTTTTT. Protein: CSVGGPGATGELFF.

V usage is TRBV6-5 and J usage is TRBJ1-2, with 8 bases fitting TRBD1. Germline CDR1 is MNHEY and CDR2 is SVGAGI. Losses at the gene ends were 2 bases for V and 6 bases for J; bases not matched to a gene: 8. The CDR3 consists of 15 residues. The CDR3 DNA follows: TGTGCCAGCAGTTACCTTGGACAGGGTGGAGATGGCTACACCTTC. Translating gives CASSYLGQGGDGYTF.

The J gene is TRBJ2-5, the V gene TRBV4-2; 14 bases map to TRBD2. V lost 4 bases and J lost 5; bases outside the gene matches: 18. This CDR3 is built from 20 residues. CDR1 is LGHNA, CDR2 YNFKEQ, per germline. The chain's CDR3 is CASSPTSLSRLAGGRETQYF. The DNA for the CDR3 is TGTGCCAGCAGCCCAACAAGCCTAAGCAGACTAGCGGGGGGGCGGGAGACCCAGTACTTC.

The chain combines TRBV19 with TRBJ1-5; D uncertain. Trimming removed 4 bases from V and 2 bases from J, with 6 bases in between. In germline, CDR1 is LNHDA, CDR2 SQIVND (reference sequence). This CDR3 is 13 amino acids long. The CDR3 region has the DNA TGTGCCAGTAGTAAAGACCGCAATCAGCCCCAGCATTTT. It yields the protein CASSKDRNQPQHF.

This rearrangement joins TRBV20-1 to TRBJ1-2; a possible D gene is TRBD1 (5 bases). In germline, CDR1 is DFQATT, CDR2 SNEGSKA (reference sequence). The germline V and J ends were trimmed by 6 bases and 5 bases, with 10 bases remaining between them. The CDR3 has 11 amino acids. CDR3 region: CSAETVYGYTF. The CDR3 DNA reads TGCAGTGCGGAGACAGTTTATGGCTACACCTTC.

The V gene is TRBV7-2, the J gene TRBJ2-2, with a possible D match to TRBD1 (6 bases). Trimming cost V 4 bases and J 5 bases, with 8 bases left between them. CDR3 length: 13 amino acids. Germline CDR1 is SGHTA and CDR2 is FQGNSA. CDR3: CASSSRGTGELFF. Written as DNA, the CDR3 is TGTGCCAGCAGCTCCAGGGGTACCGGGGAGCTGTTTTTT.

The V gene is TRBV2, the J gene TRBJ2-5; no reliable D call. Germline CDR1 is SNHLY and CDR2 is FYNNEI. This CDR3 region has 15 residues. The V gene lost 3 bases and the J gene lost 1 base, with 12 bases spanning the gap. CDR3 nucleotides: TGTGCCAGCAGTGACACAGACTTTATCCAAGAGACCCAGTACTTC. It specifies CASSDTDFIQETQYF.

This clone showed up just once. The chain couples TRBV11-2 to TRBJ2-3, with TRBD2 identical over 7 bases. Trimming cost V 7 bases and J 4 bases; bases outside gene matches: 5. The CDR3 totals 13 residues. The germline gives CDR1 SGHAT, CDR2 FQNNGV. CDR3 region: CASTLGGADTQYF. The CDR3 DNA is TGTGCCAGCACCCTGGGGGGGGCAGATACGCAGTATTTT. Complete variable domain (other parts from reference TRBV11-2 and TRBJ2-3): EAGVAQSPRYKIIEKRQSVAFWCNPISGHATLYWYQQILGQGPKLLIQFQNNGVVDDSQLPKDRFSAERLKGVDSTLKIQPAKLEDSAVYLCASTLGGADTQYFGPGTRLTVL.

V gene TRBV5-4 combines with J gene TRBJ2-2; 12 nucleotides agree with TRBD2. Germline assignment: CDR1 SGHNT and CDR2 YYREEE (reference sequence). This CDR3 region has 16 residues. With 6 bases clipped from V and 7 bases from J, the junction kept 10 bases outside the gene matches. The CDR3 nucleotides read TGTGCCAGCAACTTCGGACTAGCGGGGTCGGGCGGGGAGCTGTTTTTT. The encoded protein is CASNFGLAGSGGELFF.

The V call is TRBV10-1, the J call TRBJ2-3; weak D call: TRBD1 (5 bases). Trimming shortened V by 2 bases and J by 3 bases, and 12 bases separated the two germline ends. The CDR3 totals 15 residues. Per germline, CDR1 WNHNN and CDR2 SYGVQD (reference sequence). The CDR3 bases are TGCGCCAGCAGTGAGGGACAATTAATAACAGATACGCAGTATTTT. This translates into CASSEGQLITDTQYF.

The rearrangement joins TRBV7-2 to TRBJ2-7; TRBD2 aligns across 8 bases. V shed 5 bases and J 8 bases; nucleotides not matched to a gene: 5. Germline CDR1 and CDR2: SGHTA and FQGNSA. The CDR3 is 12 amino acids. Here the CDR3 reads CASSTTSEKQYF. CDR3 sequence (DNA): TGTGCCAGCAGCACGACTAGCGAAAAGCAGTACTTC.

The chain joins TRBV19 to TRBJ1-2, with D tentatively TRBD1 (6 bases). Trimming pared 11 bases from V and 8 bases from J, leaving 21 bases between. This CDR3 is built from 13 residues. Germline V gene lookup returns CDR1 LNHDA and CDR2 SQIVND (reference sequence). This CDR3 reads CAGQTGRLGGYTF. In DNA form, the CDR3 reads TGTGCCGGCCAAACAGGGAGATTGGGGGGCTACACCTTC.

The chain has TRBV5-6 and TRBJ1-1; D is unresolved. The CDR3 is 13 amino acids. The germline V and J ends were trimmed by 3 bases and 6 bases, with 12 bases remaining between them. Germline lookup yields CDR1 SGHDT and CDR2 YYEEEE. Here the CDR3 reads CASSSWTVPEAFF. DNA of the CDR3: TGTGCCAGCAGCTCCTGGACCGTACCTGAAGCTTTCTTT.

J is TRBJ2-3 and V is TRBV6-4; 10 bases align to TRBD2. Germline V gene sequence: CDR1 MRHNA, CDR2 SNTAGT. The CDR3 covers 16 residues. V was pared by 3 bases and J by 4 bases, with 7 bases of the junction left unmatched. CDR3 in DNA: TGTGCCAGCAGTGAAATAGAAGCGGGGGGGCCAGATACGCAGTATTTT. Translated: CASSEIEAGGPDTQYF.

The rearrangement links TRBV19 to TRBJ2-7, with 7 positions matching TRBD1. The CDR3 is made up of 15 amino acids. V lost 2 bases and J lost 2; bases outside the gene matches: 6. Per the germline V gene, CDR1 is LNHDA and CDR2 is SQIVND (reference sequence). The CDR3 loop is CASSIRQGITYEQYF. CDR3 sequence (DNA): TGTGCCAGTAGTATAAGACAGGGAATCACCTACGAGCAGTACTTC.

In this sample, this clone is medium-sized (0.01 to 0.1%). The chain recombines TRBV16 with TRBJ1-4; D remains ambiguous. CDR3 size: 14 residues. CDR1 KGHSY and CDR2 FQNENV come from the germline V gene. V was cut by 4 bases and J by 5 bases, with 11 bases left in between. The CDR3, as DNA: TGTGCCAGCAGCCCTCCGGGTAAAAATGAAAAACTGTTTTTT. This translates into CASSPPGKNEKLFF.

This chain connects TRBV5-6 to TRBJ2-7; 11 nucleotides agree with TRBD1. Germline CDR1 SGHDT, CDR2 YYEEEE. V lost 2 bases and J lost 0; bases outside the gene matches: 1. The CDR3 sequence is 15 residues long. CDR3 nucleotides: TGTGCCAGCAGCTTAGGACAGGGGGCCTCCTACGAGCAGTACTTC. Translated, it gives CASSLGQGASYEQYF.

The J gene is TRBJ1-6, the V gene TRBV28; 7 bases match TRBD1. The trim removed 2 bases at V and 5 bases at J, leaving 3 bases unmatched. This CDR3 is 15 amino acids long. The V gene's germline CDR1 is MDHEN and CDR2 SYDVKM. Here the CDR3 reads CASSLAQGDNSPLHF. As DNA, the CDR3 is TGTGCCAGCAGTTTAGCGCAGGGGGATAATTCACCCCTCCACTTT.

This clone has a handful of counts. The chain links TRBV5-1 to TRBJ1-1; 11 nucleotides agree with TRBD1. The V segment lost 4 bases and the J segment 4 bases; nucleotides outside the gene matches: 12. Germline V lookup: CDR1 SGHRS, CDR2 YFSETQ. The CDR3 totals 17 residues. The CDR3 loop is CASSSGIGTGGSTEAFF. The CDR3 coding sequence is TGCGCCAGCAGCAGTGGAATAGGGACAGGGGGGAGCACTGAAGCTTTCTTT.

The CDR3 loop reads CSVDGLRGDYGYTF. DNA for the CDR3: TGCAGCGTTGATGGCTTGAGGGGGGACTATGGCTACACCTTC. This chain joins TRBV29-1 and TRBJ1-2; possible D gene TRBD1, 6 bases. There are 14 residues in the CDR3. The ends were cut back, 3 bases at V and 3 bases at J, with 14 bases in the middle. In germline, CDR1 is SQVTM, CDR2 ANQGSEA.